The 26 T cell receptor beta chains below come from one sample, sequenced in a study of blood T cell repertoires in COVID-19. TCRdb keeps only in-frame clones here, not all; method: immunoSEQ multiplex PCR. The data show under 300,000 clones, approximately 85% seen once. The sample was peripheral blood. These receptors all come from a woman aged 25 to 39 with acute or convalescent COVID-19.

The chain employs TRBV19 and TRBJ1-3; D might be TRBD1 (5 bases). Trimming took off 0 bases at V and 0 bases at J, with 9 bases between the two ends. The CDR3 runs 16 residues. Germline V gene lookup returns CDR1 LNHDA and CDR2 SQIVND (reference sequence). This CDR3 reads CASSIESGVSGNTIYF. The CDR3 nucleotides read TGTGCCAGTAGTATAGAATCGGGGGTCTCTGGAAACACCATATATTTT.

V and J are TRBV3-1 (or the pseudogene TRBV3-2) and TRBJ1-2; 10 positions agree with TRBD1. The CDR3 is 15 amino acids. The V gene end was trimmed by 4 bases and the J gene end by 4 bases; junction bases not matched to a gene: 6. Germline CDR1 is LGHDT and CDR2 is YNNKEL (reference sequence). CDR3: CASSPTWTGGYGYTF. Written as DNA, the CDR3 is TGTGCCAGCAGCCCAACCTGGACAGGGGGCTATGGCTACACCTTC.

This clone came up a few times. This chain uses TRBV5-6 with TRBJ2-2; a possible D gene is TRBD1 (6 bases). This CDR3 spans 13 amino acids. Germline V lookup: CDR1 SGHDT, CDR2 YYEEEE. With 5 bases removed from V and 8 bases from J, the gap between germline ends came to 13 bases. This CDR3 reads CASRIQGSGELFF. The CDR3 region has the DNA TGTGCCAGCAGGATACAGGGTTCAGGGGAGCTGTTTTTT.

J is TRBJ1-1 and V is TRBV7-9; D may be TRBD1 (6 bases). V was clipped by 2 bases and J by 1 base, with 11 bases between them. CDR3 length equals 15 residues. CDR1 SEHNR and CDR2 FQNEAQ come from the germline V gene (reference sequence). The CDR3 here is CASSLNGGTNTEAFF. CDR3 coding DNA: TGTGCCAGCAGCTTAAATGGGGGCACGAACACTGAAGCTTTCTTT.

Here the CDR3 reads CAWQKSAPGLRNQPQHF. CDR3 coding DNA: TGTGCCTGGCAGAAGAGTGCACCGGGACTGAGAAATCAGCCCCAGCATTTT. The rearrangement links TRBV30 to TRBJ1-5; D perhaps matches TRBD1 (5 bases). The CDR3 sequence is 17 residues long. Germline assignment: CDR1 GTSNPN and CDR2 SVGIG (reference sequence). Trimming cost V 5 bases and J 4 bases, with 24 bases left between them.

The chain couples TRBV7-2 to TRBJ1-2, with 10 bases aligning to TRBD1. This CDR3 is 16 amino acids long. After removal of 4 bases from V and 2 bases from J, the junction contained 7 bases not matched to a gene. The germline gives CDR1 SGHTA, CDR2 FQGNSA. The CDR3: CASSSTGTGVNYGYTF. The CDR3 region has the DNA TGTGCCAGCAGCTCTACCGGGACAGGGGTCAACTATGGCTACACCTTC.

This rearrangement joins TRBV5-8 to TRBJ2-3; 11 bases match TRBD2. V lost 1 base, J lost 2 bases, and 6 bases stayed unmatched. Germline CDR1 SGHTS, CDR2 YDEGEE. CDR3 size: 17 residues. CDR3 bases: TGTGCCAGCAGCTTGTCCGGACTAGCGGGTTTCACAGATACGCAGTATTTT. Translating gives CASSLSGLAGFTDTQYF.

The chain combines TRBV6-5 with TRBJ1-4; a possible D gene is TRBD1 (5 bases). The V end was cut by 4 bases, the J end by 4 bases, with 13 bases between. The germline V gene encodes CDR1 MNHEY and CDR2 SVGAGI. This CDR3 spans 15 amino acids. CDR3 sequence reads: CASSSFRVGNEKLFF. The CDR3 DNA sequence: TGTGCCAGCAGTTCGTTCAGGGTTGGTAATGAAAAACTGTTTTTT.

CDR3: CASSLAPLAGRSYNEQFF. CDR3 bases: TGCGCCAGCAGCTTGGCCCCACTAGCGGGACGTTCCTACAATGAGCAGTTCTTC. The genes are TRBV5-1 and TRBJ2-1; 10 bases are a match to TRBD2. V lost 0 bases, J lost 1 base, and 7 bases stayed unmatched. There are 18 residues in the CDR3. Looked up from germline, CDR1 is SGHRS and CDR2 is YFSETQ.

This clone was found once. The chain recombines TRBV9 with TRBJ2-3; D uncertain. Germline CDR1 SGDLS, CDR2 YYNGEE. The V end lost 4 bases, the J end lost 0 bases, and 12 bases lay between the germline ends. The CDR3 has 15 residues. The DNA of the CDR3 is TGTGCCAGCAGCCCTCGGCAGGCAAGCACAGATACGCAGTATTTT. Translation: CASSPRQASTDTQYF.

V usage is TRBV5-1 and J usage is TRBJ2-3, with D uncertain. Germline CDR1 and CDR2: SGHRS and YFSETQ. CDR3 length: 14 residues. V shed 6 bases and J shed 2 bases, with 13 bases lying between them. CDR3 sequence: CASKTATVTDTQYF. The CDR3 region has the DNA TGCGCCAGCAAAACAGCAACGGTCACAGATACGCAGTATTTT.

This clone appeared once. This sequence joins TRBV28 and TRBJ1-5; 10 bases are shared with TRBD1. CDR1 and CDR2 (germline): MDHEN, SYDVKM. V dropped 5 bases and J dropped 0; count of bases not matched to a gene: 4. CDR3 size: 16 residues. Here the CDR3 reads CASSLRQGASNQPQHF. The CDR3 DNA is TGTGCCAGCAGTCTAAGACAGGGGGCTAGCAATCAGCCCCAGCATTTT.

This chain uses TRBV9 with TRBJ1-2; the D gene is possibly TRBD1 (5 bases). Germline values: CDR1 SGDLS, CDR2 YYNGEE. This CDR3 comprises 14 residues. Trimming shortened V by 3 bases and J by 4 bases, and 13 bases separated the two germline ends. In DNA form, the CDR3 reads TGTGCCAGCAGCGAGGGGAAATCGGTCTATGGCTACACCTTC. This sequence encodes CASSEGKSVYGYTF.

As for this clone: The same CDR3 arises from other DNA sequences in this sample as well. The V gene is TRBV19, the J gene TRBJ1-6; possibly TRBD1 for D (5 bases). Between the trimmed V and J ends, which lost 3 bases and 7 bases, there was a span of 7 bases. Per germline, CDR1 LNHDA and CDR2 SQIVND (reference sequence). There are 13 residues in the CDR3. DNA of the CDR3: TGTGCCAGTAGTATCGACAGAAATTCACCCCTCCACTTT. This translates into CASSIDRNSPLHF. The full variable domain, completed using reference TRBV19 and TRBJ1-6, is DGGITQSPKYLFRKEGQNVTLSCEQNLNHDAMYWYRQDPGQGLRLIYYSQIVNDFQKGDIAEGYSVSREKKESFPLTVTSAQKNPTAFYLCASSIDRNSPLHFGNGTRLTVT.

This clone showed up just once. The gene calls are TRBV7-2 and TRBJ2-2, with TRBD2 identical over 7 bases. Per germline, CDR1 SGHTA and CDR2 FQGNSA. The CDR3 has 16 residues. The V segment lost 1 base and the J segment 6 bases; nucleotides outside the gene matches: 8. In DNA form, the CDR3 reads TGTGCCAGCAGCTTAGTGACTAGCCGAAGGGCCGGGGAGCTGTTTTTT. Protein product: CASSLVTSRRAGELFF.

The table lists this clone with a few counts. Because the CDR3's place on the DNA is in doubt, the DNA is left out and the CDR3 is given as listed by TCRdb. CDR3 loop: CASSSSGHINYGYTF. The chain links TRBV6-5 to TRBJ1-2; the D call TRBD1 from the table was never checked on the DNA. With termini counted, the CDR3 has 15 amino acids. Germline CDR1 is MNHEY and CDR2 is SVGAGI.

The J gene is TRBJ2-1, the V gene TRBV4-1; TRBD2 aligns across 10 bases. This CDR3 has 16 amino acids. Germline V gene lookup returns CDR1 MGHRA and CDR2 YSYEKL. With V trimmed by 0 bases and J by 6 bases, 5 bases remained unmatched. CDR3 in DNA: TGCGCCAGCAGCCAAGAAATACTAGCGGGGCCCAATGAGCAGTTCTTC. This gives the protein CASSQEILAGPNEQFF.

This rearrangement joins TRBV4-3 to TRBJ1-2; tentatively, D is TRBD1 (6 bases). The CDR3 loop spans 13 amino acids. Germline-derived CDR1 and CDR2 are LGHNA and YSLEER. Trimming stripped 4 bases from V and 4 bases from J, with 10 bases between. CDR3 DNA: TGCGCCAGCAGCCTCAGGGGTGGCTATGGCTACACCTTC. Its protein product is CASSLRGGYGYTF.

The chain uses TRBV7-2 and TRBJ1-1; D is undetermined. CDR1 and CDR2 from the germline V gene are SGHTA and FQGNSA. V lost 5 bases and J lost 6, with 13 bases in between. The CDR3 is 13 amino acids. The CDR3 is CASSLGPEAEAFF. Written as DNA, the CDR3 is TGTGCCAGCAGCCTCGGCCCGGAGGCTGAAGCTTTCTTT.

The CDR3 DNA sequence: TGTGCCAGTAGTAGCCAGGGCTCTCCTAACTATGGCTACACCTTC. Translating it yields CASSSQGSPNYGYTF. The chain carries TRBV19 and TRBJ1-2; D possibly corresponds to TRBD1 (5 bases). CDR1 LNHDA and CDR2 SQIVND come from the germline V gene (reference sequence). Between the trimmed V and J ends, which lost 4 bases and 0 bases, there was a span of 12 bases. This CDR3 contains 15 residues.

The rearrangement links TRBV21-1 to TRBJ2-7; TRBD1, the table's D call, was not compared with the DNA. TRBV21-1 is a pseudogene segment. CDR3 length equals 16 residues. This CDR3 is CASSIFSGTGPHEQYF. In nucleotides, the CDR3 is TGTGCCAGCAGCATATTCTCCGGGACAGGTCCCCACGAGCAGTACTTC.

This chain uses TRBV5-1 with TRBJ1-4, with 10 bases identical to TRBD1. There are 21 residues in the CDR3. Germline V CDR1 and CDR2: SGHRS, YFSETQ. V gave up 4 bases and J gave up 0 bases; unmatched junction bases: 18. The DNA of the CDR3 is TGCGCCAGCAGCCCCCGCCCCCCGGGACAGGGGATGAGTGCAACTAATGAAAAACTGTTTTTT. Its translation: CASSPRPPGQGMSATNEKLFF.

The chain recombines TRBV7-3 with TRBJ2-5, with D possibly TRBD2 on 6 matching bases. V gave up 5 bases and J gave up 5 bases, with 12 bases separating them. Germline lookup yields CDR1 SGHTA and CDR2 FQGTGA. The CDR3 has 13 residues. This chain's CDR3 is CASSTGTVETQYF. For the CDR3, the DNA is TGTGCCAGCAGCACCGGGACTGTCGAGACCCAGTACTTC.

The chain has TRBV5-1 and TRBJ2-7, with a tentative D call TRBD2 (5 bases). Germline V gene sequence: CDR1 SGHRS, CDR2 YFSETQ. With 2 bases removed from V and 6 bases from J, the gap between germline ends came to 12 bases. This CDR3 has 13 amino acids. The CDR3: CASSLPGNGEQYF. CDR3 coding DNA: TGCGCCAGCAGCTTACCCGGGAACGGCGAGCAGTACTTC.

The chain links TRBV9 to TRBJ2-3, with 12 bases that match TRBD2. This CDR3 has 15 residues. After removal of 0 bases from V and 7 bases from J, the junction contained 3 bases not matched to a gene. Per germline, CDR1 SGDLS and CDR2 YYNGEE. In DNA, the CDR3 is TGTGCCAGCAGCGTAGGTACTAGCGGGGGGAATACGCAGTATTTT. It yields the protein CASSVGTSGGNTQYF.

The chain is built from TRBV7-8 and TRBJ2-3; 9 positions agree with TRBD2. Germline loops: CDR1 SGHVS, CDR2 FQNEAQ. The CDR3 is 15 amino acids. With V trimmed by 1 base and J by 4 bases, 3 bases remained unmatched. The CDR3 sequence: CASSLVAGGPDTQYF. The DNA of the CDR3 is TGTGCCAGCAGCTTAGTGGCGGGAGGGCCAGATACGCAGTATTTT.